The entry below gives a single TCR beta chain sequence along with its context. The antigen is unknown. The germline V gene encodes CDR1 MNHEY and CDR2 SMNVEV (reference sequence). Trimming cost V 4 bases and J 0 bases, with 10 bases left between them. The CDR3 covers 14 residues. These data are taken from a study of CD8+ T cells in alopecia areata. The overall study: Treated patients were given 5 to 10 mg oral tofacitinib twice daily. Regarding the study as a whole: Expanded CD8+ clones among the top 100, and scalp clonality, were significantly decreased by tofacitinib. The study found higher clonality in lesional than normal scalp, especially in alopecia totalis/universalis.

Indicated treatment: oral pan-JAK inhibitor, 5-10 mg twice daily. RNA was isolated and reverse transcribed to cDNA, the sequencing template. The assay was immunoSEQ multiplex PCR, and TCRdb's table has in-frame clones only and misses some. The table shows around 100,000 clones, with roughly three fifths occurring only once. The clonotype was recovered from a human donor with alopecia areata. The chain recombines TRBV27 with TRBJ2-7; possibly TRBD1 or TRBD2 for D (5 bases each). The sample here was CD8+ T cells sorted from blood, taken at week 24, from a patient treated with tofacitinib. The CDR3 sequence is CASSWDRASYEQYF. The CDR3 coding sequence is TGTGCCAGCAGTTGGGACCGCGCCTCCTACGAGCAGTACTTC.